Below, 24 T cell receptor beta chains from the same sample are listed, as sequenced in a study of HIV-infected children after antiretroviral therapy interruption. The TCR library was built from RNA with a 3' RACE protocol and unique molecular identifiers. TCRdb independently ran MiXCR on the 3' RACE reads; one entry per CDR3 protein. The table includes 40,000 to 50,000 distinct CDR3 sequences, around 4.5% detected once. The treatment was: PENTA 11 planned treatment interruption arm or continuous ART arm. The sequences come from CD45RA+ CD4+ T cells from PBMCs, pooled from several time points, collected from a donor given antiretroviral therapy, either interrupted or continuous. Subset specified: naive CD4+ CD45RA+ CD45RO- T cells. The receptors originated from a pool of human donors with HIV.

This clonotype has ten or more counts. The rearrangement uses TRBV5-1 and TRBJ2-2; perhaps TRBD2 as D (7 bases). The germline gives CDR1 SGHRS, CDR2 YFSETQ. V shed 0 bases and J shed 3 bases, with 12 bases lying between them. This CDR3 has 16 residues. CDR3 protein: CASSLAGGLDTGELFF. DNA of the CDR3: TGCGCCAGCAGCTTGGCCGGGGGGCTGGACACCGGGGAGCTGTTTTTT.

V usage is TRBV2 and J usage is TRBJ2-3; D gene unclear. This CDR3 comprises 14 residues. V was cut by 2 bases and J by 2 bases, with 8 bases left in between. Germline values: CDR1 SNHLY, CDR2 FYNNEI. The CDR3 nucleotides read TGTGCCAGCAGTGAATGGGCTTTCACAGATACGCAGTATTTT. It translates to CASSEWAFTDTQYF.

This clonotype was seen many times. The J gene is TRBJ1-5, the V gene TRBV20-1; D may be TRBD1 (5 bases). The germline V gene has CDR1 DFQATT and CDR2 SNEGSKA (reference sequence). This CDR3 is 14 amino acids long. V lost 3 bases and J lost 11, with 20 bases in between. The CDR3 region is CSASVETVGFSQHF. CDR3 sequence (DNA): TGCAGTGCTAGTGTAGAGACAGTCGGGTTTTCCCAGCATTTT.

This clonotype was seen at least ten times. The CDR3 is CSVPDRYEYNEQFF. For the CDR3, the DNA is TGCAGCGTACCGGACCGATACGAATACAATGAGCAGTTCTTC. The chain employs TRBV29-1 and TRBJ2-1; the D is unclear. Trimming left V 6 bases short and J 4 bases short, with 16 bases between. The germline V gene has CDR1 SQVTM and CDR2 ANQGSEA. This CDR3 has 14 amino acids.

Only a few counts were recorded for this clonotype. The CDR3 sequence: CASPRWSYGYTF. The CDR3 coding sequence is TGTGCCAGCCCCAGGTGGAGCTATGGCTACACCTTC. V and J are TRBV6-5 and TRBJ1-2; D gene unclear. The germline V and J ends were trimmed by 8 bases and 4 bases, with 11 bases remaining between them. The CDR3 sequence is 12 residues long. CDR1 MNHEY and CDR2 SVGAGI come from the germline V gene.

This clonotype was recorded many times. This chain joins TRBV28 and TRBJ2-7; D gene unclear. V was pared by 8 bases and J by 2 bases, with 10 bases between. Germline lookup yields CDR1 MDHEN and CDR2 SYDVKM. The CDR3 has 12 amino acids. CDR3 in DNA: TGTGCCAGCGGGGAAGGTCCCTACGAGCAGTACTTC. It specifies CASGEGPYEQYF.

This clonotype has a count of ten or more. V is TRBV7-9 and J is TRBJ2-2; 7 nucleotides match TRBD1. J lost 3 bases, V lost 5 bases, and 9 bases had no gene match. Germline V lookup: CDR1 SEHNR, CDR2 FQNEAQ (reference sequence). There are 16 residues in the CDR3. CDR3 bases: TGTGCCAGCAGCCACCTTGTGGGACAGTACACCGGGGAGCTGTTTTTT. Translating gives CASSHLVGQYTGELFF.

By share, this clonotype ranks as medium-sized. The V call is TRBV6-6, the J call TRBJ1-1, with 10 positions matching TRBD1. This CDR3 is 15 amino acids long. The germline V gene has CDR1 MNHNY and CDR2 SVGAGI (reference sequence). With 6 bases clipped from V and 4 bases from J, the junction kept 8 bases outside the gene matches. The DNA for the CDR3 is TGTGCCAGCAGCCTAGGGACAGGGGCGGGCACTGAAGCTTTCTTT. Encoded protein: CASSLGTGAGTEAFF.

This clonotype appeared many times. This chain connects TRBV2 to TRBJ2-1; D gene uncertain. The length of the CDR3 is 15 residues. Germline-derived CDR1 and CDR2 are SNHLY and FYNNEI. V shed 7 bases and J shed 0 bases, with 13 bases lying between them. CDR3 protein: CASNGQVSSYNEQFF. The DNA of the CDR3 is TGTGCCAGCAATGGCCAAGTCAGCTCCTACAATGAGCAGTTCTTC.

This clonotype was recorded at least ten times. The chain employs TRBV6-5 and TRBJ2-7; a weak D match, TRBD1 (5 bases). This CDR3 is 15 amino acids long. V gave up 2 bases and J gave up 0 bases, with 11 bases separating them. The germline gives CDR1 MNHEY, CDR2 SVGAGI. The CDR3 spells CASSYDSAFSYEQYF. CDR3 nucleotide sequence: TGTGCCAGCAGTTACGACAGTGCGTTCTCCTACGAGCAGTACTTC.

This clonotype showed up many times. The chain uses TRBV28 and TRBJ2-7, with TRBD2 identical over 8 bases. CDR3 length equals 13 residues. The junction had 2 bases not matched to a gene; V was cut back by 2 bases and J by 5 bases. In germline, CDR1 is MDHEN, CDR2 SYDVKM. DNA for the CDR3: TGTGCCAGCAGTTTAGGGACTAGAGACGAGCAGTACTTC. Protein product: CASSLGTRDEQYF. Full variable domain (remainder filled in from reference TRBV28 and TRBJ2-7): DVKVTQSSRYLVKRTGEKVFLECVQDMDHENMFWYRQDPGLGLRLIYFSYDVKMKEKGDIPEGYSVSREKKERFSLILESASTNQTSMYLCASSLGTRDEQYFGPGTRLTVT.

This clonotype was picked up a small number of times. The CDR3 bases are TGTGCCAGCAGCTTAACAGATAGCAATCAGCCCCAGCATTTT. Translating it yields CASSLTDSNQPQHF. The V gene is TRBV7-2, the J gene TRBJ1-5; D uncertain. The germline V gene encodes CDR1 SGHTA and CDR2 FQGNSA. The CDR3 totals 14 residues. The V and J ends lost 2 bases and 0 bases respectively, with 5 bases between them.

The V gene is TRBV13, the J gene TRBJ2-5; D is tentatively TRBD1 or TRBD2 (5 bases each). The CDR3 sequence is 13 residues long. V was clipped by 4 bases and J by 4 bases, with 10 bases between them. CDR1 is PRHDT, CDR2 FYEKMQ, per germline (reference sequence). The CDR3 here is CASSSGTRETQYF. CDR3 sequence (DNA): TGTGCCAGCAGCTCAGGGACGAGAGAGACCCAGTACTTC.

This clonotype showed up many times. The rearrangement links TRBV2 to TRBJ2-7, with TRBD2 matching over 9 bases. This CDR3 spans 15 amino acids. V lost 4 bases and J lost 2; bases outside the gene matches: 6. Germline CDR1 is SNHLY and CDR2 is FYNNEI. CDR3 nucleotide sequence: TGTGCCAGCAGTGGGGCTAGCGGGGTAGCCTACGAGCAGTACTTC. Encoded protein: CASSGASGVAYEQYF.

The chain has TRBV2 and TRBJ1-3; D gene ambiguous. Germline assignment: CDR1 SNHLY and CDR2 FYNNEI. The CDR3 totals 13 residues. V lost 7 bases to trimming and J lost 7 bases, with 14 bases between them. CDR3 protein: CASTKPGSNTIYF. The CDR3, as DNA: TGTGCCAGCACCAAACCGGGGTCGAACACCATATATTTT.

This clonotype was recorded at least ten times. The chain has TRBV5-6 and TRBJ1-3; D is unresolved. The germline V gene encodes CDR1 SGHDT and CDR2 YYEEEE. Trimming shortened V by 4 bases and J by 0 bases, and 14 bases separated the two germline ends. CDR3 length equals 16 residues. CDR3 in amino acids: CASSPRRIRSGNTIYF. In DNA form, the CDR3 reads TGTGCCAGCAGCCCCCGACGGATACGCTCTGGAAACACCATATATTTT.

The chain uses TRBV29-1 and TRBJ2-5, with D perhaps matching TRBD2 (5 bases). This CDR3 region has 12 residues. Germline CDR1 reads SQVTM; CDR2 reads ANQGSEA. V lost 6 bases to trimming and J lost 3 bases, with 11 bases between them. As DNA, the CDR3 is TGCAGCGTCCTTGTCGGGGAAGAGACCCAGTACTTC. The encoded protein is CSVLVGEETQYF.

This clonotype was seen at least ten times. The chain employs TRBV28 and TRBJ1-5; no firm D call. Germline V gene data show CDR1 as MDHEN and CDR2 as SYDVKM. V shed 3 bases and J shed 9 bases, with 3 bases lying between them. The CDR3 has 10 residues. CDR3 sequence reads: CASSFRPQHF. The CDR3 nucleotides read TGTGCCAGCAGTTTCAGGCCCCAGCATTTT.

This clonotype was seen ten or more times. This chain uses TRBV7-2 with TRBJ1-3; maybe TRBD1 (6 bases). The germline CDR1 and CDR2 sequences are SGHTA and FQGNSA. The CDR3 sequence is 16 residues long. V was cut by 1 base and J by 4 bases, with 14 bases left in between. The DNA for the CDR3 is TGTGCCAGCAGCTTAGAAGGGCCAGGGGTCGGAAACACCATATATTTT. Residues: CASSLEGPGVGNTIYF.

This clonotype was observed at least ten times. This chain joins TRBV12-5 and TRBJ1-6, with D hard to call. Trimming cost V 0 bases and J 2 bases, with 8 bases left between them. Germline V gene data show CDR1 as LGHNT and CDR2 as FRNRAP. This CDR3 contains 16 residues. The CDR3 is CASGLVLTTYNSPLHF. The CDR3 nucleotides are TGTGCTAGTGGTTTGGTACTGACAACCTATAATTCACCCCTCCACTTT.

This clonotype was picked up many times. The chain employs TRBV3-1 and TRBJ2-7; D is perhaps TRBD1 (6 bases). CDR1 is LGHDT, CDR2 YNNKEL, per germline (reference sequence). The V gene lost 1 base and the J gene lost 6 bases, with 7 bases spanning the gap. The CDR3 length is 12 residues. CDR3: CASSQVRGEQYF. CDR3 coding DNA: TGTGCCAGCAGCCAAGTCAGGGGCGAGCAGTACTTC.

This clonotype was seen repeatedly, ten times or more. V and J are TRBV5-3 and TRBJ1-5, with 9 bases matching TRBD1. TRBV5-3 is an open reading frame, and its role is uncertain. V trimming: 1 base; J trimming: 2 bases; junction bases outside the gene matches: 13. The CDR3 spans 19 residues. In DNA form, the CDR3 reads TGTGCCAGAAGCTTGTTAGGTATAACAGGGGGCCGGGGCAATCAGCCCCAGCATTTT. This translates into CARSLLGITGGRGNQPQHF.

This clonotype was recorded many times. The rearrangement uses TRBV5-1 and TRBJ2-3; D unclear. Germline V lookup: CDR1 SGHRS, CDR2 YFSETQ. There are 13 residues in the CDR3. V lost 0 bases, J lost 4 bases, and 6 bases lay in between. CDR3 nucleotide sequence: TGCGCCAGCAGCTTGGATGCCCCAGATACGCAGTATTTT. Translating it yields CASSLDAPDTQYF.

This clonotype has ten or more counts. The chain employs TRBV29-1 and TRBJ1-1, with a tentative D call TRBD1 (5 bases). This CDR3 is 14 amino acids long. Trimming removed 7 bases at V and 1 base at J, with 16 bases between. In germline, CDR1 is SQVTM, CDR2 ANQGSEA. CDR3 amino acids: CSATAGSENTEAFF. The DNA of the CDR3 is TGCAGCGCAACCGCAGGGTCAGAGAACACTGAAGCTTTCTTT.